This TCR beta chain was captured in a study of Tregs in tolerant kidney transplant recipients. Overall study: CD4+CD25+CD127- cells came from approximately three-day belatacept mixed lymphocyte reactions, some with roughly 5-day graft donor restimulation.

The CDR3 consists of 14 residues. Germline CDR1 reads SEHNR; CDR2 reads FQNEAQ (reference sequence). With 5 bases removed from V and 4 bases from J, the gap between germline ends came to 9 bases. Details on this clone: The antigen is undetermined.

Only in-frame clones appear in the TCRdb table, and some are missing; sequencing was by immunoSEQ multiplex PCR. The profile shows just over 30,000 clones, approximately 80% of them singletons. General study findings and limits: The most relevant donor-specific Treg TCRbeta repertoire apparently came from expansion with activated donor B cells.

This TCR was recovered from a human donor in good health. The J gene is TRBJ2-6, the V gene TRBV7-9; D is undetermined. Input material: Tregs from blood cultured with allogeneic cells. In nucleotides, the CDR3 is TGTGCCAGCAGCCCTAGTCCCGGGGCCAACGTCCTGACTTTC. It yields the protein CASSPSPGANVLTF.